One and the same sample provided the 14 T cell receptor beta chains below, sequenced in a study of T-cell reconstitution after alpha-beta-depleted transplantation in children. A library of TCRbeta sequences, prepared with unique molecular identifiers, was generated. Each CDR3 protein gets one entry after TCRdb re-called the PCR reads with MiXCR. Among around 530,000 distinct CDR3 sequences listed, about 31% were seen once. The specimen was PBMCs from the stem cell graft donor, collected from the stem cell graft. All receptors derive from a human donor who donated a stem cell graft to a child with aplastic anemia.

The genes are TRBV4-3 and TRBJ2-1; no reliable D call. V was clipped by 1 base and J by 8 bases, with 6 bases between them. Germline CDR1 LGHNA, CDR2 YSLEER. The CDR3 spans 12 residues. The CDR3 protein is CASSQGIDEQFF. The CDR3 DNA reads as TGCGCCAGCAGCCAAGGCATCGATGAGCAGTTCTTC.

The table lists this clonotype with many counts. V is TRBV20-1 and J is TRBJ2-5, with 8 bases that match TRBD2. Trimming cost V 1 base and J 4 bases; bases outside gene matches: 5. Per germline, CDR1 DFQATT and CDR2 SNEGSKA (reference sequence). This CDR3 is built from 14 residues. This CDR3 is CSARAGGPVETQYF. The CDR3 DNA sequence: TGCAGTGCTAGAGCGGGAGGGCCGGTAGAGACCCAGTACTTC.

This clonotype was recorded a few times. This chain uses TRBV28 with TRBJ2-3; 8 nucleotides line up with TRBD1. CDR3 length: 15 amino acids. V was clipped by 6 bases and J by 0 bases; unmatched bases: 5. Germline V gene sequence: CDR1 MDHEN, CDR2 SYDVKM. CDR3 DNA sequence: TGTGCCAGCAGCCCTCAGGGGGCTAGCACAGATACGCAGTATTTT. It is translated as CASSPQGASTDTQYF.

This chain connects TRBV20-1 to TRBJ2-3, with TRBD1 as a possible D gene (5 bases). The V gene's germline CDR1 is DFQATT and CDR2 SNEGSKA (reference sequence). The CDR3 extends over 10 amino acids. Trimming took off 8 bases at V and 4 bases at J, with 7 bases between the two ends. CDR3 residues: CSPRADTQYF. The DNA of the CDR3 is TGCAGTCCCAGGGCAGATACGCAGTATTTT.

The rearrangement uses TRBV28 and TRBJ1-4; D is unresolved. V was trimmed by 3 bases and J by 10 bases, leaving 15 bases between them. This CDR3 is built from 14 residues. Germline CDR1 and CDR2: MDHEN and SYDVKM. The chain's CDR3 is CASSFGPSSGKLFF. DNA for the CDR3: TGTGCCAGCAGTTTTGGGCCTTCGTCGGGAAAACTGTTTTTT.

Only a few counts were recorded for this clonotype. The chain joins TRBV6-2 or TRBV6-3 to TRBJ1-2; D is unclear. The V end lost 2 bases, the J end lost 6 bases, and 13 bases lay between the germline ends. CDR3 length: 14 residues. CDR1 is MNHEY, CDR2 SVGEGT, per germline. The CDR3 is CASSYINRRDGYTF. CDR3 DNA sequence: TGTGCCAGCAGTTACATCAATAGGAGGGATGGCTACACCTTC.

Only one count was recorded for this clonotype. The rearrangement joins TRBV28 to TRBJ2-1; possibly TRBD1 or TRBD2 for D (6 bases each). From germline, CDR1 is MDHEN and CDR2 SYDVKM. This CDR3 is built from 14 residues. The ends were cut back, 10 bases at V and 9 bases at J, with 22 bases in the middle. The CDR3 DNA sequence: TGTGCCACGACCAACGAGGGGGGAGGCACTGAGCAGTTCTTC. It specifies CATTNEGGGTEQFF.

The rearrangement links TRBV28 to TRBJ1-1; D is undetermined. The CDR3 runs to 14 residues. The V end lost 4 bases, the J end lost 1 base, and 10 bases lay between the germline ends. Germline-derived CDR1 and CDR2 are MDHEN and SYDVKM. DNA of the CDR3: TGTGCCAGCAGTTCATCGGCCGAGAACACTGAAGCTTTCTTT. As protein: CASSSSAENTEAFF.

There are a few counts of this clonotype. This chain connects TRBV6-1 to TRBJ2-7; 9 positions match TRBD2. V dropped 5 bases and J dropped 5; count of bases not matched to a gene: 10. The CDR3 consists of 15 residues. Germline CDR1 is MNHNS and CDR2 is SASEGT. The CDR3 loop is CASSRGASGINEQYF. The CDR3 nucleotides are TGTGCCAGCAGTCGAGGGGCTAGCGGGATCAACGAGCAGTACTTC.

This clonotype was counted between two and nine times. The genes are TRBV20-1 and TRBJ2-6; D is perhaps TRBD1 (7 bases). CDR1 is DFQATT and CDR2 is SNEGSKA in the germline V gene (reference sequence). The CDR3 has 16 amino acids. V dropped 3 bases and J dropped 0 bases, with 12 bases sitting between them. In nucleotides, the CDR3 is TGCAGTGCTAGCTCAGGGGGGAGCTCTGGGGCCAACGTCCTGACTTTC. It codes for CSASSGGSSGANVLTF.

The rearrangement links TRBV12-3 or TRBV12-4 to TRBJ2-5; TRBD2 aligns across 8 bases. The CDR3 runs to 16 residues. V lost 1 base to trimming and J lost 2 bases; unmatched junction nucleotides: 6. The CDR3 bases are TGTGCCAGCAGTTTAGTCGGTAGCGGGAATCAAGAGACCCAGTACTTC. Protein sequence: CASSLVGSGNQETQYF.

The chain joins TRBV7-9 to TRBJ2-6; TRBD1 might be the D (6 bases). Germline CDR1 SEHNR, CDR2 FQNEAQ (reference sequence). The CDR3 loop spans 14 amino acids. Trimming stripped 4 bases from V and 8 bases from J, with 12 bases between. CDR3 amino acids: CASSSARGPNVLTF. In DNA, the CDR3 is TGTGCCAGCAGCTCCGCCAGGGGCCCCAACGTCCTGACTTTC. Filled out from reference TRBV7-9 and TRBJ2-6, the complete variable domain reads DTGVSQNPRHKITKRGQNVTFRCDPISEHNRLYWYRQTLGQGPEFLTYFQNEAQLEKSRLLSDRFSAERPKGSFSTLEIQRTEQGDSAMYLCASSSARGPNVLTFGAGSRLTVL.

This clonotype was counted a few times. In DNA form, the CDR3 reads TGCGCCAGCGCCACGGGACAGCTACAAGAGACCCAGTACTTC. Protein sequence: CASATGQLQETQYF. The chain joins TRBV5-1 to TRBJ2-5; TRBD1 matches at 7 bases. Germline values: CDR1 SGHRS, CDR2 YFSETQ. The CDR3 length is 14 residues. Trimming took 7 bases from V and 2 from J; bases not matched to a gene: 8.

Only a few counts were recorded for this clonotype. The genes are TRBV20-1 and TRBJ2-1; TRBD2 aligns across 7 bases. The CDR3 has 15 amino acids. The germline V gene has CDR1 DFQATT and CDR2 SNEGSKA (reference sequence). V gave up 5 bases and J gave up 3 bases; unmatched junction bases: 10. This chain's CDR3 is CSAGVGTGGYNEQFF. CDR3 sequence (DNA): TGCAGTGCTGGCGTAGGGACGGGAGGCTACAATGAGCAGTTCTTC.